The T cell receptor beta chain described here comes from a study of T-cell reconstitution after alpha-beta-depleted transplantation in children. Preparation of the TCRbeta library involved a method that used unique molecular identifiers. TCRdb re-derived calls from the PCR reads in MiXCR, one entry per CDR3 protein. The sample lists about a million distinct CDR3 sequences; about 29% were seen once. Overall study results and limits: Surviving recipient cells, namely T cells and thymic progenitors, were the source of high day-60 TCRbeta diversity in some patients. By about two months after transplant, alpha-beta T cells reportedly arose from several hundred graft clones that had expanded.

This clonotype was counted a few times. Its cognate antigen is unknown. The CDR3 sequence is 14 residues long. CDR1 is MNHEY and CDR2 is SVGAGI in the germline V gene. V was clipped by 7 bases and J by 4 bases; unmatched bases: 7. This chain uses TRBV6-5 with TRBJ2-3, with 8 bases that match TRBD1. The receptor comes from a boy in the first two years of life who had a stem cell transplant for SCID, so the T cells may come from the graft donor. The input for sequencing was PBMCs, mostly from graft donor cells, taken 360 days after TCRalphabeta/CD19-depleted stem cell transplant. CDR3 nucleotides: TGTGCCAGCATGTTTCAGGGGGCGGCAGATACGCAGTATTTT. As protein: CASMFQGAADTQYF.